This T cell receptor (beta chain) is drawn from a study of blood T cells in healthy people across ages (dated by TCRdb to the mid-2010s). Notes on the research overall: In model experiments, template switching captured about one uniquely barcoded TCR beta cDNA molecule for every two T cells. The study measured age-related changes in TCR beta repertoire diversity using deep sequencing normalized with unique cDNA molecular identifiers. The donors were divided into four age groups: young (average roughly 15 years), middle-aged (roughly 42), aged (roughly 66) and long-lived (nearly 85). Two additional independent replicas of 1 million unique cDNA reads from the same blood draw were analyzed for two donors (one aged 18 to 29 and one aged 80 or older). General findings and caveats noted by the study authors: Estimates of total diversity based on one million sequenced T cells were considered lower bounds and underestimates. Observed TCR beta diversity per million T cells fell roughly linearly with age, and a significant reduction was already apparent by age approximately 41. Because donor CMV infection status was unknown, age-related changes in expanded clonotypes were potentially confounded. Observed TCR beta diversity correlated strongly with the percentage of naive T cells measured by flow cytometry. Compared with the aged group, the long-lived group had more naive CD4+ T cells, fewer expanded clones and increased TCR diversity, suggesting age selection. Since profiling was done on bulk unsorted PBMCs, naive and antigen-experienced compartments could not be conclusively compared.

As regards this clonotype: There is no known antigen for this receptor. Sequence at one end of the junction differs from germline and may be a read error.

The CDR3 measures 13 amino acids from cysteine to phenylalanine. Left in the record is the CDR3 DNA by itself, 39 bases read in frame from the first base. CDR1 and CDR2, looked up from the germline V gene (reference sequence), are MNHNY and SVGAGI. Library preparation employed 5' RACE. The instrument was an Illumina HiSeq 2500. A second PCR of about 6 to 12 cycles was run with a J-beta primer mix and a sample-barcoded 5' primer. Each TCR beta cDNA molecule received a unique molecular identifier from a template-switch 5' adaptor carrying 12 random nucleotides. At least 2.5 million CDR3-containing paired-end reads were obtained from each sample. All of the RNA was converted into first-strand cDNA using the Mint cDNA synthesis kit, with a TRBC-specific oligonucleotide serving as the primer. All cDNA was treated with uracil-DNA glycosylase and then went through a first 18-cycle PCR with the universal primers M1SS and BC2_uni_R. Regarding the original processing steps: Normalization of each sample was performed by random selection of 1 million high-quality reads, each carrying a distinct molecular identifier. Reads sharing molecular identifiers were discarded rather than binned into consensus sequences. MiTCR, run with a Q25 quality threshold and the strictest error-elimination algorithm, handled CDR3 identification, clonotype clustering and error correction. A nonparametric unseen species model using Euler transformation provided a lower-bound estimate of total TCR beta diversity. TCRdb itself trimmed the public reads at Q25 with fastp, ran MiXCR and retained productive beta chains. One record per CDR3 amino acid sequence lists the most common genes and DNA. TCRdb's processing, not the study's, gives the V and J calls here. The table for this sample lists about 800,000 distinct CDR3 sequences; about 25% of them were counted only once. More than 3% of the sample is taken by the ten largest.

The donors were some 36 Caucasian individuals from Russia, aged 6 to 90 years, who were systemically healthy. Each donor gave about 9.8 milliliters of peripheral blood, drawn into EDTA-treated Vacutainer tubes. Ficoll-Paque density-gradient centrifugation was used to isolate PBMCs, with at least 6 million per sample. Total RNA was extracted from PBMCs with Trizol reagent, with at least 6 micrograms obtained per sample. Naive CD45RAhigh/CD27high T cell percentages were measured by flow cytometry on a PBMC aliquot from every donor. The same sample was also studied in work on T cells of mothers and their children. In that second paper, the authors write: The donors were nine systemically healthy Caucasian individuals, made up of three mothers and their six children. cDNA synthesis used all of the extracted RNA, with roughly 1.5 ug of RNA in each 15 ul reaction. Sample barcodes and 2-4 random nucleotides were added via the M1S primer in the second PCR. Each mother yielded over 8.5 million TCR beta CDR3 reads and each child 2.5 million to 3 million reads. In both related and unrelated pairs, thymic selection shapes the output of TCR recombination in a similar way, with inherited differences having only a minor effect. Normalized repertoire overlap was always slightly but never significantly higher in related than unrelated mother-child pairs. No persistent microchimeric T cell clones were detected, at a sensitivity of 80 to 100 clones per million clonotypes. To look for features that set related mother-child pairs apart from unrelated individuals, the researchers ran deep NGS to compare the TCR beta repertoires of mothers and children. Mothers averaged roughly 40 +/- 4 years of age and children averaged around 10 +/- 4 years. Libraries were sequenced on Illumina HiSeq 2000 with 100+100 nt paired-end reads after adapter ligation with NEBNext reagents. Mother and child libraries were prepared a month apart and sequenced in separate runs to prevent cross-contamination. Each donor had between 500,000 and 2,000,000 distinct TCR beta clonotypes identified. Naive TCR beta clonotypes were estimated from low-frequency clonotypes matched to each donor's FACS-determined naive share, without sorting.

The sequence links TRBV6-6 to TRBJ2-7; TRBD1 is perhaps the D gene, given 5 matching bases. This TCR came from a boy under 18 in good health. Specimen: blood. CDR3 reads: CASSYDSPYGQYF. The DNA sequence follows: TGTGCCAGCAGTTACGACAGCCCCTACGGGCAGTACTTC.